The 18 T cell receptor beta chains below were found in one sample sequenced in a study of regulatory T cells in long-lasting Graves disease. To make TCR beta libraries, researchers used iRepertoire HTBI primers and Arm-PCR of CDR3 regions. TCRdb passed the multiplex PCR reads through MiXCR, listing each CDR3 protein once. The sample has some 500,000 distinct CDR3 sequences, about 16% seen once. Time point: newly diagnosed GD, antithyroid drugs for less than 3 months. Researchers made the TCR library from RNA that was extracted from PBMCs. The same data also went into a second study, on T cells in Graves' hyperthyroidism and ophthalmopathy.

Here the sequenced sample was peripheral blood mononuclear cells (PBMCs), taken at new diagnosis, from a patient treated with antithyroid drugs. These receptors all stem from a woman in her forties or fifties with Graves disease.

This clonotype occurred many times. The chain is built from TRBV2 and TRBJ1-1, with unresolved D. The germline gives CDR1 SNHLY, CDR2 FYNNEI. V dropped 4 bases and J dropped 2 bases, with 5 bases sitting between them. The CDR3 is 12 amino acids. CDR3 nucleotide sequence: TGTGCCAGCAGTGTTAGTAACACTGAAGCTTTCTTT. It translates to CASSVSNTEAFF. The variable domain in full, with the rest retrieved from reference TRBV2 and TRBJ1-1, is EPEVTQTPSHQVTQMGQEVILRCVPISNHLYFYWYRQILGQKVEFLVSFYNNEISEKSEIFDDQFSVERPDGSNFTLKIRSTKLEDSAMYFCASSVSNTEAFFGQGTRLTVV.

This clonotype has just one count. The CDR3 nucleotides are TGTGCCAGCAGCCCGGGACAGGGGAAAATTACTGAAGCTTTCTTT. Protein: CASSPGQGKITEAFF. The chain employs TRBV11-2 and TRBJ1-1; TRBD1 agrees at 10 bases. The CDR3 covers 15 residues. With 5 bases clipped from V and 5 bases from J, the junction kept 8 bases outside the gene matches. From germline, CDR1 is SGHAT and CDR2 FQNNGV.

There are many counts of this clonotype. The CDR3, as DNA: TGTGCCAGCTCACCTATTGGGAACACTGAAGCTTTCTTT. Translated: CASSPIGNTEAFF. This chain uses TRBV18 with TRBJ1-1, with D unclear. CDR3 length: 13 amino acids. Germline V gives CDR1 KGHSH, CDR2 LQKENI. The V end was cut by 3 bases, the J end by 1 base, with 6 bases between.

At least ten counts were recorded for this clonotype. This chain joins TRBV20-1 and TRBJ2-7; 7 nucleotides align to TRBD2. Germline loops: CDR1 DFQATT, CDR2 SNEGSKA (reference sequence). Losses at the gene ends were 2 bases for V and 2 bases for J; bases not matched to a gene: 3. There are 13 residues in the CDR3. The CDR3 sequence: CSARLADTYEQYF. CDR3 in DNA: TGCAGTGCTAGACTAGCGGACACCTACGAGCAGTACTTC.

With regard to this clonotype: This may stem from a read error, because a much larger clone lies one nucleotide away. The rearrangement uses TRBV2 and TRBJ2-5; D perhaps matches TRBD1 (5 bases). The CDR3 is 11 residues long. Germline CDR1 and CDR2: SNHLY and FYNNEI. The CDR3 reads CASRVTESQYF. The CDR3, as DNA: TGTGCCAGCAGGGTGACAGAGTCCCAGTACTTC.

This clonotype was picked up many times. The rearrangement links TRBV10-3 to TRBJ1-5; D is unclear. V gave up 5 bases and J gave up 3 bases, with 8 bases separating them. The CDR3 length is 13 residues. CDR1 and CDR2 from the germline V gene are ENHRY and SYGVKD. CDR3 region: CAISSDLNQPQHF. The CDR3 DNA sequence: TGTGCCATCAGTTCGGACCTCAATCAGCCCCAGCATTTT.

This clonotype occurred many times. The chain links TRBV5-4 to TRBJ1-3, with D tentatively TRBD1 (5 bases). Between the trimmed V and J ends, which lost 5 bases and 4 bases, there was a span of 10 bases. CDR3 size: 13 residues. Germline values: CDR1 SGHNT, CDR2 YYREEE (reference sequence). For the CDR3, the DNA is TGTGCCAGCAGTTTAGCAGGGGGAAACACCATATATTTT. This encodes CASSLAGGNTIYF.

A few counts support this clonotype. The junction and the germline gene differ at one end; a read error may be behind it. This chain joins TRBV5-1 and TRBJ1-5, with TRBD1 matching 12 bases. The CDR3 runs 15 residues. Germline lookup yields CDR1 SGHRS and CDR2 YFSETQ. The CDR3 sequence: CASSGGTGGDQPQHF. Written as DNA, the CDR3 is TGCGCTAGCAGCGGGGGGACAGGGGGCGATCAGCCCCAGCATTTT.

Many counts were recorded for this clonotype. The CDR3 here is CASSYDRENTEAFF. The CDR3 DNA sequence: TGTGCCAGCAGCTATGACAGGGAGAACACTGAAGCTTTCTTT. This chain connects TRBV6-1 to TRBJ1-1; TRBD1 matches 7 bases. Germline CDR1 is MNHNS and CDR2 is SASEGT. Germline trimming cut 6 bases from V and 1 base from J; bases unmatched to any gene: 5. This CDR3 spans 14 amino acids.

This clonotype was picked up many times. The J gene is TRBJ1-1, the V gene TRBV11-1; possibly TRBD1 for D (6 bases). The germline V gene encodes CDR1 SGHAT and CDR2 FQDESV (reference sequence). V was cut by 5 bases and J by 1 base, with 11 bases left in between. The CDR3 is 14 residues long. The CDR3 DNA follows: TGTGCCAGCAGCCGAGGGACACAGAACACTGAAGCTTTCTTT. The encoded protein is CASSRGTQNTEAFF.

The genes are TRBV27 and TRBJ1-4; the match to TRBD1 covers 7 bases. V shed 5 bases, J shed 4 bases, and the junction held 10 bases outside the gene matches. The germline gives CDR1 MNHEY, CDR2 SMNVEV (reference sequence). The CDR3 length is 16 residues. CDR3 coding DNA: TGTGCCAGCAGTGCGCAGACAGGGAATTTTAATGAAAAACTGTTTTTT. Translating gives CASSAQTGNFNEKLFF.

This clonotype appeared many times. The chain links TRBV25-1 to TRBJ2-5; 8 bases align to TRBD2. This CDR3 region has 15 residues. Germline V gene data show CDR1 as MGHDK and CDR2 as SYGVNS. V dropped 9 bases and J dropped 4; count of bases not matched to a gene: 13. The chain's CDR3 is CASREAGGTVETQYF. CDR3 bases: TGTGCCAGTAGGGAGGCGGGGGGAACCGTAGAGACCCAGTACTTC.

This clonotype was seen at least ten times. This chain uses TRBV6-1 with TRBJ2-5, with 14 nucleotides matching TRBD2. Per germline, CDR1 MNHNS and CDR2 SASEGT. The junction had 9 bases not matched to a gene; V was cut back by 10 bases and J by 5 bases. CDR3 length equals 15 residues. This chain's CDR3 is CATKGLAGVGETQYF. In nucleotides, the CDR3 is TGTGCCACTAAGGGACTAGCGGGGGTCGGGGAGACCCAGTACTTC.

This chain connects TRBV29-1 to TRBJ1-1; the D gene is possibly TRBD1 (5 bases). There are 14 residues in the CDR3. V was clipped by 4 bases and J by 6 bases, with 18 bases between them. Looked up from germline, CDR1 is SQVTM and CDR2 is ANQGSEA. The CDR3 sequence: CSVVQGTQSSEAFF. CDR3 coding DNA: TGCAGCGTTGTCCAGGGTACTCAATCGTCTGAAGCTTTCTTT.

This clonotype came up many times. This chain links TRBV20-1 with TRBJ2-7; 11 bases map to TRBD1. The ends lost 6 bases at V and 3 bases at J; junction bases unmatched: 4. The V gene's germline CDR1 is DFQATT and CDR2 SNEGSKA (reference sequence). There are 13 residues in the CDR3. CDR3 bases: TGCAGTGCGGAAGGGACAGGGGGCTACGAGCAGTACTTC. This translates into CSAEGTGGYEQYF.

This clonotype was recorded many times. This chain joins TRBV7-9 and TRBJ1-6; TRBD1 might be the D (5 bases). With 4 bases removed from V and 7 bases from J, the gap between germline ends came to 11 bases. The CDR3 has 14 residues. The germline V gene encodes CDR1 SEHNR and CDR2 FQNEAQ (reference sequence). CDR3 in amino acids: CASSSGVGNSPLHF. Written as DNA, the CDR3 is TGTGCCAGCAGCTCGGGGGTTGGCAATTCACCCCTCCACTTT.

CDR3 region: CASSLDGTGGTEAFF. CDR3 sequence (DNA): TGTGCCAGCAGCTTAGACGGGACGGGGGGCACTGAAGCTTTCTTT. V gene TRBV7-2 combines with J gene TRBJ1-1; a weak D match, TRBD1 (5 bases). V dropped 1 base and J dropped 4 bases, with 13 bases sitting between them. The CDR3 is 15 residues long. Germline V gives CDR1 SGHTA, CDR2 FQGNSA. The variable domain in full, completed from reference TRBV7-2 and TRBJ1-1, reads GAGVSQSPSNKVTEKGKDVELRCDPISGHTALYWYRQSLGQGLEFLIYFQGNSAPDKSGLPSDRFSAERTGGSVSTLTIQRTQQEDSAVYLCASSLDGTGGTEAFFGQGTRLTVV.

The CDR3 reads CASRLSGNEQFF. The DNA for the CDR3 is TGTGCCAGCAGATTGTCAGGCAATGAGCAGTTCTTC. This chain links TRBV5-5 with TRBJ2-1; D call uncertain. The CDR3 has 12 amino acids. The germline V gene encodes CDR1 SGHKS and CDR2 YYEKEE (reference sequence). Trimming took 5 bases from V and 6 from J, leaving 9 bases between them. Variable domain in full (rest from reference TRBV5-5 and TRBJ2-1): DAGVTQSPTHLIKTRGQQVTLRCSPISGHKSVSWYQQVLGQGPQFIFQYYEKEERGRGNFPDRFSARQFPNYSSELNVNALLLGDSALYLCASRLSGNEQFFGPGTRLTVL.